The clone carrying this T cell receptor (beta chain) was seen a handful of times. Antigen unknown. This specimen comes from a study of T-cell memory formation after mild COVID-19. As for the study in general: Each donor largely had its own TCR clusters.

Overall study findings and caveats: Among CD4+ contracting clones, most were CM and EM, and CD8+ ones EMRA.

V lost 5 bases to trimming and J lost 6 bases, with 19 bases between them. The CDR3 contains 16 residues. Germline lookup yields CDR1 SGHTA and CDR2 FQGNSA. TCRdb re-called the 5' RACE reads through MiXCR, storing one row per CDR3 protein. The table includes approximately 230,000 distinct CDR3 sequences, less than 20% detected once. This clonotype originated in a young man who had mild COVID-19 (a few samples of this study predate the infection). Cell type and time point are not known. The V and J genes are TRBV7-2 and TRBJ2-2; D remains ambiguous. The source material was PBMCs or a T cell subset sorted from them (not recorded which). The DNA of the CDR3 is TGTGCCAGCAGCCAAACCGTGGGTAATTGGGCCGGGGAGCTGTTTTTT. Amino acid sequence: CASSQTVGNWAGELFF.